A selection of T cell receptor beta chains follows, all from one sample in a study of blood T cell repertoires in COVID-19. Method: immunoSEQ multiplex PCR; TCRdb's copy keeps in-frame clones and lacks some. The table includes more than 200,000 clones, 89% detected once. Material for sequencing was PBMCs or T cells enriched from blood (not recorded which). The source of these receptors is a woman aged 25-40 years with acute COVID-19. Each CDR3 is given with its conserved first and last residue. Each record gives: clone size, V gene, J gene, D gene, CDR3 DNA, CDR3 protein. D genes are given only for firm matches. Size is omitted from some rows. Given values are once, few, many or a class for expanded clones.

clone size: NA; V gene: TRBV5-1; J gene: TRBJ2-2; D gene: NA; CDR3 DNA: TGCGCCAGCAGCTTGGCTGATGGAGGAGGGGAGCTGTTTTTT; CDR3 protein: CASSLADGGGELFF
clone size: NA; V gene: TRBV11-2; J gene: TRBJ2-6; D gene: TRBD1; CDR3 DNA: TGTGCCAGCAGCTTATCCGCGCAGGGGGCGCGAGGGGCCAACGTCCTGACTTTC; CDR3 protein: CASSLSAQGARGANVLTF
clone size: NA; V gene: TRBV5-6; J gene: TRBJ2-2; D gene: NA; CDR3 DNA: TGTGCCAGCAGCCGGCGGGTATCGGGATACCCGAACACCGGGGAGCTGTTTTTT; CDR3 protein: CASSRRVSGYPNTGELFF
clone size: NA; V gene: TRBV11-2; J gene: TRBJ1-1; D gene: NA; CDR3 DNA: TGTGCCAGCAGCTTCAGGGAGAACACTGAAGCTTTCTTT; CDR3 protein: CASSFRENTEAFF
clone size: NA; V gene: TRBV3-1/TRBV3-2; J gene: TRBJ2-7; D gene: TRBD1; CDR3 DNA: TGTGCCAGCAGCTATCCGGGACAGTCAGTCTACGAGCAGTACTTC; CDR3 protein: CASSYPGQSVYEQYF
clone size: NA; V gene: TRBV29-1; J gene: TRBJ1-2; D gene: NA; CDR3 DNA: TGCAGCGTTGAAGATTGGCACAGGAAGTTGGGCTACACCTTC; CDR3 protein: CSVEDWHRKLGYTF
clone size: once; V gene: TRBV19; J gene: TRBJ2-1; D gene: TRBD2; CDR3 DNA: TGTGCCAGTACCGAACGCGGGGGGATTAACAATGAGCAGTTCTTC; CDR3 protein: CASTERGGINNEQFF
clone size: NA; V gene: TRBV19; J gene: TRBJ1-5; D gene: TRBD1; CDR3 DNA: TGTGCCAGTGTGGGACAGGGCACTAGCAATCAGCCCCAGCATTTT; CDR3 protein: CASVGQGTSNQPQHF
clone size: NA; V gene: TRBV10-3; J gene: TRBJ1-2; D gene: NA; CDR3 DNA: TGTGCCATCAGTGGGACAACTAACTATGGCTACACCTTC; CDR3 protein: CAISGTTNYGYTF
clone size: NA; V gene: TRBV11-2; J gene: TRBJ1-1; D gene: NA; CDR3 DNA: TGTGCCAGCAGCCTGAGACATGGCACTGAAGCTTTCTTT; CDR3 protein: CASSLRHGTEAFF
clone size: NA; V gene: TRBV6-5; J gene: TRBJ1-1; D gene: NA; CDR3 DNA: TGTGCCAGCACAGGGGATAGGAACACTGAAGCTTTCTTT; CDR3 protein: CASTGDRNTEAFF
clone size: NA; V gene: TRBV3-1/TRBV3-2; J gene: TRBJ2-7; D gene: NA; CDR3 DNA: TGTGCCAGCAGCCACCCCATGGACGGGGGAAACGAGCAGTACTTC; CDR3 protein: CASSHPMDGGNEQYF
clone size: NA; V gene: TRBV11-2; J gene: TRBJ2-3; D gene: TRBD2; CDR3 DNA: TGTGCCAGCAGCTTGAGGACTAGCGGGGATCGAAATACGCAGTATTTT; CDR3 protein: CASSLRTSGDRNTQYF
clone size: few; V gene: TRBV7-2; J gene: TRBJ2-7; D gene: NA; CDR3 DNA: TGTGCCAGCAGCTGGGGAACAGGAAGACCCTACGAGCAGTACTTC; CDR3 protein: CASSWGTGRPYEQYF
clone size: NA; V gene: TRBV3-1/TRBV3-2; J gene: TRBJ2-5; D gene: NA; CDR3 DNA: TGTGCCAGCAGCCCGTGGGGGGGGGCCCAAGAGACCCAGTACTTC; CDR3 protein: CASSPWGGAQETQYF
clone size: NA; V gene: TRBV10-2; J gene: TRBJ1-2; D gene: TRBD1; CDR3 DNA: TGCGCCAGCAGTGAGTCGGTCAGGGGGGCCTATGGCTACACCTTC; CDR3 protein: CASSESVRGAYGYTF
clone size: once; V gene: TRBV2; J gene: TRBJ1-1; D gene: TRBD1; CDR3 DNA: TGTGCCAGCAAGAGGACAGGGGTGAACACTGAAGCTTTCTTT; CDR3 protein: CASKRTGVNTEAFF
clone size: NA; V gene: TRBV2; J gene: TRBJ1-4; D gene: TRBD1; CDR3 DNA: TGTGCCAGCAGAAGGGACAGGGGTTTCGGTGAAAAACTGTTTTTT; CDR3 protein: CASRRDRGFGEKLFF
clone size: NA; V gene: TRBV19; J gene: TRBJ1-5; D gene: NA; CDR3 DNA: TGTGCCAGTACCCCCCGGGAGGGTCAATGGGGGGAAAGGCCCCAGCATTTT; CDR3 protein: CASTPREGQWGERPQHF
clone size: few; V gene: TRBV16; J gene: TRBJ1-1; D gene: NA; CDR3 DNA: TGTGCCAGCAGCCAGCCTATCAGGGTTCAAGCTTTCTTT; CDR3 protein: CASSQPIRVQAFF
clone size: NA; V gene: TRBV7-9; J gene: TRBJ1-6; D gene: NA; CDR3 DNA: TGTGCCAGCAGTCTGACAGCTGGGGATTCACCCCTCCACTTT; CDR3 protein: CASSLTAGDSPLHF
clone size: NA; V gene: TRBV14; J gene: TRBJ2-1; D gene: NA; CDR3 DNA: TGTGCCAGCAGCCTCTCGCGGGTCAATGAGCAGTTCTTC; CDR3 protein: CASSLSRVNEQFF
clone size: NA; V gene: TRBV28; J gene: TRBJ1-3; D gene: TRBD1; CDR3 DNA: TGTGCCAGCTGTAGACAGGGGGGAAACACCATATATTTT; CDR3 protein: CASCRQGGNTIYF
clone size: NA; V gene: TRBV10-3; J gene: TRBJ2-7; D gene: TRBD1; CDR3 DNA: TGTGCCATCAGTGAGCCGGGACAGGGGAGCTACGAGCAGTACTTC; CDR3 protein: CAISEPGQGSYEQYF
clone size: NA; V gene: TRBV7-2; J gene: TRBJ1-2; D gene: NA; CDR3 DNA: TGTGCCAGCAGCGACTACGATTCCGCCTATGGCTACACCTTC; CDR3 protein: CASSDYDSAYGYTF
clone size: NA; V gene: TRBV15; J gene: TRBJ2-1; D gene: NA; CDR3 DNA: TGTGCCACCAGCAGAGGGGGCGGGGATGAGCAGTTCTTC; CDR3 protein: CATSRGGGDEQFF
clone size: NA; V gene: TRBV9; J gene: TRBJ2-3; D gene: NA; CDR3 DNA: TGTGCCAGCAGCGCGGGGGTATCGCCAGATACGCAGTATTTT; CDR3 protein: CASSAGVSPDTQYF
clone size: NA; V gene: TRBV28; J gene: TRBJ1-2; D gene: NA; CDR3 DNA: TGTGCCAGCAGGACAGGCCGATCTGGCTACACCTTC; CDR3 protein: CASRTGRSGYTF
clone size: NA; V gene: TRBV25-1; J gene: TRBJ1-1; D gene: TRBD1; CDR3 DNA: TGTGCCAGCAGTGGATGGACAGGGTGGAACACTGAAGCTTTCTTT; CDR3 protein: CASSGWTGWNTEAFF
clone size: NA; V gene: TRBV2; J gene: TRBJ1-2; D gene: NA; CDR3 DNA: TGTGCCAGCAGTGAAGCGAGAGGCAGCGTTAATGGCTACACCTTC; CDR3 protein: CASSEARGSVNGYTF
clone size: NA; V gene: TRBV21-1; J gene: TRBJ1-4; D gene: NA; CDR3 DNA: TGTGCCAGCAGCAAAGCGCTGGGACAGAGTGAGGAAAAACTGTTTTTT; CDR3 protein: CASSKALGQSEEKLFF
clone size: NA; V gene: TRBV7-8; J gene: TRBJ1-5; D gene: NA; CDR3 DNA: TGTGCCAGCAGCTCGGGGGAGGGGAAGAGCAATCAGCCCCAGCATTTT; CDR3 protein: CASSSGEGKSNQPQHF
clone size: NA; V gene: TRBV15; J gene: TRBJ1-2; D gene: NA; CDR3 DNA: TGTGCCACCAGCAGATTAGACAGGTACTATGGCTACACCTTC; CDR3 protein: CATSRLDRYYGYTF
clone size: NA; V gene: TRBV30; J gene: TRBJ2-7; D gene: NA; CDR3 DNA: TGTGCCTGGAGTGTGGCAGAAAACTCCTACGAGCAGTACTTC; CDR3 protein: CAWSVAENSYEQYF
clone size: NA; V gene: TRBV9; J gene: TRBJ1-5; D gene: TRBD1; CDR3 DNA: TGTGCCAGCAGCGTAACAGGGGTTCCCAATCAGCCCCAGCATTTT; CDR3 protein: CASSVTGVPNQPQHF
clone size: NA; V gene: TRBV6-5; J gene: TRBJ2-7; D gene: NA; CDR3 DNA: TGTGCCGCCCGAGCTGGGCTAACCTACGAGCAGTACTTC; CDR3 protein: CAARAGLTYEQYF
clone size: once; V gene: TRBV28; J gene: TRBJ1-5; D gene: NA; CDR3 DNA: TGTGCCAGCACCGCCCGGTCCCTCAATCAGCCCCAGCATTTT; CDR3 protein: CASTARSLNQPQHF
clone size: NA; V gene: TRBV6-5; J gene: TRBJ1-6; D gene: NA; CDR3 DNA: TGTGCCAGCAGTTCCACAGGGCGCTATTCACCCCTCCACTTT; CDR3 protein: CASSSTGRYSPLHF
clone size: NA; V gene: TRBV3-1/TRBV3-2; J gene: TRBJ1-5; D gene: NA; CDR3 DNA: TGTGCCAGCAGCCCCCGGGGGATGGGCAATCAGCCCCAGCATTTT; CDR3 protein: CASSPRGMGNQPQHF
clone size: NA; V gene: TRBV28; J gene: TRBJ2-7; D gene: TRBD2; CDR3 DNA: TGTGCCAGCAGTTTATCGCCTAGCGGGGGGGCGGACTACGAGCAGTACTTC; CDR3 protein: CASSLSPSGGADYEQYF
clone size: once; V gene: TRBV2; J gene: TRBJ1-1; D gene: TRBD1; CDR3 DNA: TGTGCCAGCAGCCGTTGGACAGGCGGTATTGGTAGGGTGAACACTGAAGCTTTCTTT; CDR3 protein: CASSRWTGGIGRVNTEAFF
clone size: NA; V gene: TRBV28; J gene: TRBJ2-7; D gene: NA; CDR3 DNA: TGTGCCAGCAGTATTACTCAATTAGCCTACGAGCAGTACTTC; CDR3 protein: CASSITQLAYEQYF
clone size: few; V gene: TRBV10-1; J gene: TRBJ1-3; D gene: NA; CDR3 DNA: TGCGCCAGCAGTGAGACAGGCCTTGGAAACACCATATATTTT; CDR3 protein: CASSETGLGNTIYF
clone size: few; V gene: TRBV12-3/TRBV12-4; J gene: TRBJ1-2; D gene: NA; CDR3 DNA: TGTGCCAGCAGCTCGGGGGGGCCGGAAGGCTACACCTTC; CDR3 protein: CASSSGGPEGYTF
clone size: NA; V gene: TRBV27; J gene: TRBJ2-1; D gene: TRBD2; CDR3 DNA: TGTGCCAGCAGCCCCTGGCCCTCGCGGGGGAACAATGAGCAGTTCTTC; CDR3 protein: CASSPWPSRGNNEQFF
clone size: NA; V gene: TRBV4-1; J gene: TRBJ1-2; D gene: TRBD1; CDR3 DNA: TGCGCCAGCAGCCAAGAACAGGGGTTGTTCTATGGCTACACCTTC; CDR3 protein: CASSQEQGLFYGYTF
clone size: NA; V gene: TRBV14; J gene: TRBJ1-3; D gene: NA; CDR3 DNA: TGTGCCAGCAGCCATCAGGGGACGGTTGGAAACACCATATATTTT; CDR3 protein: CASSHQGTVGNTIYF
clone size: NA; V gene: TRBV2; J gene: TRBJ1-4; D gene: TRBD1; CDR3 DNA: TGTGCCAGCAGCTACAGGGGGTCCTTAGCTAATGAAAAACTGTTTTTT; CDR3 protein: CASSYRGSLANEKLFF
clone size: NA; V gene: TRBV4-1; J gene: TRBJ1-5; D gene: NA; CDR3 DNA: TGCGCCAGCAGCCCGTCTTTTGGGGCTCGGCAGCCCCAGCATTTT; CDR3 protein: CASSPSFGARQPQHF
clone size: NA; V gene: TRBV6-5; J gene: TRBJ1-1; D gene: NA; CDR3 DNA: TGTGCCACAAAGACAGTTATGAACACTGAAGCTTTCTTT; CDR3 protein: CATKTVMNTEAFF
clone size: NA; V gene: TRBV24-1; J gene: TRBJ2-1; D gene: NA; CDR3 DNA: TGTGCCACTCTAGGACTTCGCGAGTGGTTCTTC; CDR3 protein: CATLGLREWFF
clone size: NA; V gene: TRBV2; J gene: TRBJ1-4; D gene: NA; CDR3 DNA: TGTGCCAGCAACAGGAGAAATGAAAAACTGTTTTTT; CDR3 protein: CASNRRNEKLFF
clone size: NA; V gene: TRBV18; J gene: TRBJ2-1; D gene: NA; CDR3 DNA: TGTGCCAGCTCACCCCCCGGGGACAATGAGCAGTTCTTC; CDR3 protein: CASSPPGDNEQFF
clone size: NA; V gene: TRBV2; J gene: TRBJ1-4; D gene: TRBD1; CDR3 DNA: TGTGCCAGCAGTGAACACGGGACAGGGGGTAGTGAAAAACTGTTTTTT; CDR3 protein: CASSEHGTGGSEKLFF
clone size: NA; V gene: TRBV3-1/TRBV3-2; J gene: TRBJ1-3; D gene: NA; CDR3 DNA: TGTGCCAGCAGCCAATATACGGCTGGAAACACCATATATTTT; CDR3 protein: CASSQYTAGNTIYF
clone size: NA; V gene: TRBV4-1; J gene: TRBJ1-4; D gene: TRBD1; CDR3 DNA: TGCGCCAGCAGCCCCGACAGGGTCCGAGAGGAAAAACTGTTTTTT; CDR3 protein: CASSPDRVREEKLFF
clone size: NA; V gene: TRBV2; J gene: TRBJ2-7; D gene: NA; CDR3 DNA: TGTGCCTGCCAGGGGTGGCCCTACGAGCAGTACTTC; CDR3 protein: CACQGWPYEQYF
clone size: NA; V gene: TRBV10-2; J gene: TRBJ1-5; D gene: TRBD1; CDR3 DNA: TGCGCCAGCAGCCCGACAGGGACTCAGCCCCAGCATTTT; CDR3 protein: CASSPTGTQPQHF
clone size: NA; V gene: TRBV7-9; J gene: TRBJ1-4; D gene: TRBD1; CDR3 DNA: TGTGCCAGCAGCTTGACAGGGGCACGCGGCGAAAAACTGTTTTTT; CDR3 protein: CASSLTGARGEKLFF